This T cell receptor beta chain was profiled in a study of OX40 agonist ivuxolimab in advanced cancers. In terms of the full investigation: Ivuxolimab, which targeted the costimulatory receptor OX40 (CD134), was an agonistic, fully human IgG2 monoclonal antibody. Intravenous ivuxolimab was administered to patients every 2 weeks at six dose levels: 0.01, 0.1, 0.3, 1.5, 3 and 10 mg/kg. Of the roughly 51 patients in dose escalation, about 20 had hepatocellular carcinoma, about 15 had melanoma, 9 had renal cell carcinoma and 9 had head and neck cancer. The dose-escalation cohort was almost 85% male with a mean age of about 54 years, ranging from roughly 20 to 80. Prior anti-PD-1, anti-PD-L1 or anti-CTLA-4 therapy was permitted, and 40% to 50% of dose-escalation patients had received checkpoint inhibitors. Partial responses were achieved by three dose-escalation patients, of whom one had hepatocellular carcinoma and two had cutaneous melanoma. The point of sequencing TCRbeta in the periphery was to test whether ivuxolimab changed TCR sequence diversity and drove clonal T-cell expansion. The paper describes the monotherapy dose-escalation part (N of about 52 patients) of the phase I trial of ivuxolimab. What the authors observed across the whole study: At doses of 0.1 to 3.0 mg/kg, clonal expansion of both CD4+ and CD8+ blood T cells was observed from baseline to week 6. Antigen specificity was not determined for the clonally expanded peripheral T cells. Low levels of normalized T-cell clonal expansion were also seen in some patients who did not respond. After ivuxolimab, CD8+ T cells had more expanded clones than CD4+ T cells on average. Partial responders in the 0.1-3.0 mg/kg groups had among the lowest normalized peripheral clonal expansion, especially among CD8+ T cells.

Comments on this clone: Its recognized antigen is unknown. Base-call qualities are not available, and no considerably larger clone is one nucleotide away.

Spanning cysteine to phenylalanine, the CDR3 consists of 14 amino acids. Here the CDR3 DNA is all that survives: 42 bases in frame from base 1. The germline V gene supplies CDR1 ENHRY and CDR2 SYGVKD. Trimming removed 6 bases from V and 1 base from J; the gene matches leave 2 bases unexplained. Patients with autoimmune disease history or receiving systemic immunosuppression were excluded from the trial. Peripheral blood for TCR sequencing was collected from all dose cohorts at baseline, on cycle 4 day 1, and on cycle 7 day 1. The samples were taken from a phase I, first-in-human, multicenter, open-label dose-escalation trial of ivuxolimab. Adults with locally advanced or metastatic melanoma, renal cell carcinoma, hepatocellular carcinoma or head and neck squamous cell carcinoma were enrolled in the trial. Before TCR sequencing, CD4+ and CD8+ T cells were separately sorted from peripheral blood. To sequence the TCRbeta CDR3 region, genomic DNA was isolated from the sorted cells. The immunoSEQ Assay was used for sequencing of TCRbeta CDR3 regions. TCRdb's version of the immuneACCESS table is confined to in-frame rearrangements and falls short of the full clone set. An unresolved V gene accounts for under half of the shortfall where checked; the remainder is of unknown origin. This sample has more than 80,000 clones in its table, and roughly 89% of those were observed once. Around 1.5% of the sample lies in the top ten.

This receptor was taken from an adult with an advanced solid tumor such as melanoma, head and neck, liver or kidney cancer. This chain is built from TRBV10-3 and TRBJ1-4, and TRBD1 aligns with 7 junction nucleotides. The sequenced sample was CD4+ or CD8+ T cells sorted from blood, obtained in a trial of the OX40 agonist ivuxolimab. For the CDR3, the sequence is CAIRGDRTNEKLFF. The sequenced DNA: TGTGCCATCAGAGGGGACAGAACTAATGAAAAACTGTTTTTT.